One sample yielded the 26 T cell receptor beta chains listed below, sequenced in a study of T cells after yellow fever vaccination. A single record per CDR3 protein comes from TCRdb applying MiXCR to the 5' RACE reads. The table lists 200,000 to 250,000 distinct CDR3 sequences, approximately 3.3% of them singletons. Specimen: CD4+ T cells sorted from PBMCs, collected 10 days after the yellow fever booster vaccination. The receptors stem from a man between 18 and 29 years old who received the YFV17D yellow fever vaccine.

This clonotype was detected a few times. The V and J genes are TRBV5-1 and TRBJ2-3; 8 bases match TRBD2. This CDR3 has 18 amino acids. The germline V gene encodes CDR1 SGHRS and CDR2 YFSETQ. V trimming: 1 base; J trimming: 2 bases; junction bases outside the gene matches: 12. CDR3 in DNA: TGCGCCAGCAGCTTGAGGACTAGCACGCTGAGGTACACAGATACGCAGTATTTT. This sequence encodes CASSLRTSTLRYTDTQYF.

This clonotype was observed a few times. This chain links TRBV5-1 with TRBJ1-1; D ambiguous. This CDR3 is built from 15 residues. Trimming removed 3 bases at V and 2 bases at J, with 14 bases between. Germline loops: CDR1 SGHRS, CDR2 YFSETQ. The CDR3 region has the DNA TGCGCCAGCAGCTCCAGAGGTCGGGGTAACACTGAAGCTTTCTTT. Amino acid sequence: CASSSRGRGNTEAFF.

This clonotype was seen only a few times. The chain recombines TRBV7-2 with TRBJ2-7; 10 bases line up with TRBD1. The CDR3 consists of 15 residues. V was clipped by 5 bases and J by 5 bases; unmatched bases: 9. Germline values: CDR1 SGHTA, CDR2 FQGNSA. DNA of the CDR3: TGTGCCAGCAGCGACGACGGGACAGGGGTCCACGAGCAGTACTTC. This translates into CASSDDGTGVHEQYF.

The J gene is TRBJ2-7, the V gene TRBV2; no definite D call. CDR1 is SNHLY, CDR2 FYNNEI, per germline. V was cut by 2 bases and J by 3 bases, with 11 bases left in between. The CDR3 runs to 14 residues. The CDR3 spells CASSERLHLYEQYF. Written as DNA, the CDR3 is TGTGCCAGCAGTGAAAGACTCCACCTCTACGAGCAGTACTTC.

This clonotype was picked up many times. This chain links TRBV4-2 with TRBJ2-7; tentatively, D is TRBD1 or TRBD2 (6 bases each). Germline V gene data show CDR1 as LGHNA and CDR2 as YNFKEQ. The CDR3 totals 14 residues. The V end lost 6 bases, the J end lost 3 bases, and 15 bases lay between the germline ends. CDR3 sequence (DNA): TGTGCCAGCAGTCCCAAGGGGGGCAACTACGAGCAGTACGTC. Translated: CASSPKGGNYEQYV.

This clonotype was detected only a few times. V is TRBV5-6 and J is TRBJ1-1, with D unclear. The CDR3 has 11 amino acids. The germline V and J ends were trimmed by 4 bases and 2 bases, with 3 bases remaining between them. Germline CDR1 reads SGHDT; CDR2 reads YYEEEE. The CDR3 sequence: CASSINTEAFF. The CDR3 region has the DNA TGTGCCAGCAGCATTAACACTGAAGCTTTCTTT.

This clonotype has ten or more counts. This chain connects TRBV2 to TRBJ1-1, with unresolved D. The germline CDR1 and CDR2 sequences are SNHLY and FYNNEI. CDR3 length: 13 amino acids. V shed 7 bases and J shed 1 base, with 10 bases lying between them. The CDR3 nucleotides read TGTGCCAGCACCCTGAGTGAGAACACTGAAGCTTTCTTT. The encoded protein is CASTLSENTEAFF.

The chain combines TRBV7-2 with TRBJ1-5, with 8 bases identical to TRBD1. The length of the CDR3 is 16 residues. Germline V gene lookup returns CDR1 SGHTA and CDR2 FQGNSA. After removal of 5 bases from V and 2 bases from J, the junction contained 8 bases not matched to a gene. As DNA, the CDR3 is TGTGCCAGCAGCCCCGAGGACAGGGTGGGCAATCAGCCCCAGCATTTT. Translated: CASSPEDRVGNQPQHF.

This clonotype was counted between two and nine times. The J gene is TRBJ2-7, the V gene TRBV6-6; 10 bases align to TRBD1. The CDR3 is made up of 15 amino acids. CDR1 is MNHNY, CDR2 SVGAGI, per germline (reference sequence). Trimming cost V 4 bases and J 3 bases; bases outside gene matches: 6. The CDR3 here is CASSSAGQGNYEQYF. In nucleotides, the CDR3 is TGTGCCAGCAGTTCAGCGGGACAGGGGAACTACGAGCAGTACTTC.

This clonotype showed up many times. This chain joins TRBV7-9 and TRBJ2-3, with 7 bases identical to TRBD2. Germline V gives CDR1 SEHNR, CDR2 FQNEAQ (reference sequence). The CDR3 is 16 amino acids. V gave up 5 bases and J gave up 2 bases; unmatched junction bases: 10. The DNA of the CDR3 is TGTGCCAGCAGCCGACCCGGGACTAAGATCACAGATACGCAGTATTTT. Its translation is CASSRPGTKITDTQYF.

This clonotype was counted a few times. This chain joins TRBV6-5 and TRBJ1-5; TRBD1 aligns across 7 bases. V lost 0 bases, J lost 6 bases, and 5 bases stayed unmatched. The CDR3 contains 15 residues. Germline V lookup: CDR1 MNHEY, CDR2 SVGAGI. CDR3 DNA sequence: TGTGCCAGCAGTTACTCGGCCCAGGGGGGTCAGCCCCAGCATTTT. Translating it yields CASSYSAQGGQPQHF.

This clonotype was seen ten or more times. This CDR3 reads CASSSDRGLAEAFF. The CDR3 nucleotides read TGTGCCAGCAGTTCAGACAGGGGGCTCGCTGAAGCTTTCTTT. The chain combines TRBV7-3 with TRBJ1-1; 10 positions agree with TRBD1. This CDR3 region has 14 residues. Germline CDR1 and CDR2: SGHTA and FQGTGA. V dropped 6 bases and J dropped 6; count of bases not matched to a gene: 7.

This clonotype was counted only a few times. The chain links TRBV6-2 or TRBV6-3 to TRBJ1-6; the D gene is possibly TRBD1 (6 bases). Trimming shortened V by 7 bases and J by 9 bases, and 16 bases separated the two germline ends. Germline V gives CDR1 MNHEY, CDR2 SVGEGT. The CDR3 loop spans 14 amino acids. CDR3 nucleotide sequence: TGTGCCAGCACGCTAGGACAGTCCGCTTCACCCCTCCACTTT. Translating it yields CASTLGQSASPLHF.

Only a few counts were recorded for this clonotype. The CDR3 nucleotides read TGTGCCAGCAGCCTCCCCCCCGGGGGCCTCGGGAACATTCAGTACTTC. Protein: CASSLPPGGLGNIQYF. V gene TRBV12-3 or TRBV12-4 combines with J gene TRBJ2-4; either TRBD1 or TRBD2 may fit D (6 bases each). The CDR3 runs 16 residues. V was clipped by 6 bases and J by 7 bases, with 22 bases between them.

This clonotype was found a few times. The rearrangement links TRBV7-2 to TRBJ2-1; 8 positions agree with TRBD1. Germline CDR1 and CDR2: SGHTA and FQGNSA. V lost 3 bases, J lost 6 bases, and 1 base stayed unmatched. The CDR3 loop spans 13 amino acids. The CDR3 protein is CASSLDRVNEQFF. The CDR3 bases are TGTGCCAGCAGCTTGGACAGGGTCAATGAGCAGTTCTTC.

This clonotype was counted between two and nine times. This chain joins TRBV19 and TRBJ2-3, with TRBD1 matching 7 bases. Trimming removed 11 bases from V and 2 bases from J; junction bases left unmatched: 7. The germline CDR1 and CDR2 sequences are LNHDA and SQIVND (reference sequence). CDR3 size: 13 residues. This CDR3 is CAGSTGNTDTQYF. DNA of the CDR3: TGTGCCGGGTCGACAGGGAACACAGATACGCAGTATTTT.

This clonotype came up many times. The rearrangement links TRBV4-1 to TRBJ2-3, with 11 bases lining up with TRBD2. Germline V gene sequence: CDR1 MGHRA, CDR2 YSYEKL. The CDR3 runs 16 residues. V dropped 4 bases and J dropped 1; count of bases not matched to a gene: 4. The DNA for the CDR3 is TGCGCCAGCAGCCGAGATAGCGGGGGGGGCACAGATACGCAGTATTTT. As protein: CASSRDSGGGTDTQYF.

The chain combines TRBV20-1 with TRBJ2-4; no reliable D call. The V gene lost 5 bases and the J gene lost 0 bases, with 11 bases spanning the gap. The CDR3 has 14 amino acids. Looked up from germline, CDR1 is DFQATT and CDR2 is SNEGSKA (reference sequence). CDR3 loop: CSAAPPVAKNIQYF. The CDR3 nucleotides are TGCAGTGCTGCCCCTCCTGTAGCCAAAAACATTCAGTACTTC.

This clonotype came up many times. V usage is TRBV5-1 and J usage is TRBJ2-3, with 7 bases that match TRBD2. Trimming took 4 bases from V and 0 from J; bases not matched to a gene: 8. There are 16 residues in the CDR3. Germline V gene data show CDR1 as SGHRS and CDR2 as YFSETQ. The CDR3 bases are TGCGCCAGCAGCCCCGGACTAGTCGGGAGCACAGATACGCAGTATTTT. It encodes CASSPGLVGSTDTQYF.

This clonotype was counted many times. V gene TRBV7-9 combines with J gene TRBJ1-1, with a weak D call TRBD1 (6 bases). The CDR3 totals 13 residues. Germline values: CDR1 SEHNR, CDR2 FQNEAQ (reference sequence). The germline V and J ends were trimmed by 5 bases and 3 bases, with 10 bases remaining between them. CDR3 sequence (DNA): TGTGCCAGCAGCGGCAACAGGGACACTGAAGCTTTCTTT. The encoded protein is CASSGNRDTEAFF.

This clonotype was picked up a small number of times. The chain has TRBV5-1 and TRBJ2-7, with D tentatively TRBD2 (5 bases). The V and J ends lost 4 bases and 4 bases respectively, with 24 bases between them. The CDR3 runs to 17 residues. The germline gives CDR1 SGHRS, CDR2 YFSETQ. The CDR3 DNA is TGCGCCAGCAGCCCGCCCCCCGGCAGTTCCGTAGCGTACGAGCAGTACTTC. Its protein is CASSPPPGSSVAYEQYF.

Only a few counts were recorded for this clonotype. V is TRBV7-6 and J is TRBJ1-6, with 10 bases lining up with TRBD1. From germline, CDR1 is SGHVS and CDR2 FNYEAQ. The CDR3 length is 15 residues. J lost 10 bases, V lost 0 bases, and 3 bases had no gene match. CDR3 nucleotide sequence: TGTGCCAGCAGCTTAGCTGACAGGGGGCGGTCACCCCTCCACTTT. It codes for CASSLADRGRSPLHF.

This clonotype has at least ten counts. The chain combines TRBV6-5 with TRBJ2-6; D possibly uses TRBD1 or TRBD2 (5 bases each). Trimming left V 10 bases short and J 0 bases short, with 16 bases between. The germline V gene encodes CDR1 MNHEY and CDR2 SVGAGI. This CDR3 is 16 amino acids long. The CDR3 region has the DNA TGTGCCACCAGACGGGACGGGCCCTCTGGGGCCAACGTCCTGACTTTC. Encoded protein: CATRRDGPSGANVLTF.

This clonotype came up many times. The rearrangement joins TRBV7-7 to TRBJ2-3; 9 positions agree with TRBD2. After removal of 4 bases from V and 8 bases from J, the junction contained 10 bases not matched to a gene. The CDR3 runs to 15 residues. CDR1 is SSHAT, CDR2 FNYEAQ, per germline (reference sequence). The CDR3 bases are TGTGCCAGCAGCTCGACTAGCGGAGCCGCGAGTACGCAGTATTTT. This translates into CASSSTSGAASTQYF.

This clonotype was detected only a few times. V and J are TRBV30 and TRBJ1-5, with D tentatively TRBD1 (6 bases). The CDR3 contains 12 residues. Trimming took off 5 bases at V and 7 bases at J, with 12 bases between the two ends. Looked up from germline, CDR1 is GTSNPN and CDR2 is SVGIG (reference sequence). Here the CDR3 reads CAWGRGGQPQHF. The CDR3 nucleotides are TGTGCCTGGGGGAGGGGGGGACAGCCCCAGCATTTT. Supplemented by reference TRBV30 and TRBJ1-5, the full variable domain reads SQTIHQWPATLVQPVGSPLSLECTVEGTSNPNLYWYRQAAGRGLQLLFYSVGIGQISSEVPQNLSASRPQDRQFILSSKKLLLSDSGFYLCAWGRGGQPQHFGDGTRLSIL.

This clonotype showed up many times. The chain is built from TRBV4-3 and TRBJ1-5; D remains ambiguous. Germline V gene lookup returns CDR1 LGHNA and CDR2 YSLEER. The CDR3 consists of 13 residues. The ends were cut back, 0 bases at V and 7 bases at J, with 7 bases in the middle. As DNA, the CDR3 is TGCGCCAGCAGCCAAGAGTTACGACAGCCCCAGCATTTT. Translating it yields CASSQELRQPQHF.